Below, 16 T cell receptor beta chains from the same sample are listed, as sequenced in a study of T cells in Graves' hyperthyroidism and ophthalmopathy. The source material, RNA transcripts, was used to amplify TCR beta CDR3 regions. HTBI primers were used for first-round RT-PCR of the TCR CDR3. MiXCR, applied by TCRdb to the multiplex PCR reads, yields one record per CDR3 protein. The table records 550,000 to 700,000 distinct CDR3 sequences, about half of them present only once. Sequencing was done on a sample of peripheral blood or thyroid tissue (not recorded which). Source of these receptors: an adult woman with Graves' disease, either hyperthyroidism or ophthalmopathy (not recorded which).

This clonotype has just a few counts. The chain has TRBV4-1 and TRBJ1-1; D is ambiguous. Trimming stripped 1 base from V and 5 bases from J, with 17 bases between. Germline values: CDR1 MGHRA, CDR2 YSYEKL. The CDR3 loop spans 16 amino acids. The CDR3 region is CASSQGRVSAWTEAFF. CDR3 sequence (DNA): TGCGCCAGCAGCCAAGGGAGGGTTTCAGCTTGGACTGAAGCTTTCTTT.

The V gene is TRBV15, the J gene TRBJ2-5; 11 nucleotides match TRBD2. The germline V gene encodes CDR1 LNHNV and CDR2 YYDKDF (reference sequence). The CDR3 has 18 amino acids. J lost 4 bases, V lost 0 bases, and 10 bases had no gene match. CDR3 sequence reads: CATSRDDRASGGLETQYF. The CDR3 region has the DNA TGTGCCACCAGCAGAGATGACCGGGCTAGCGGGGGGTTAGAGACCCAGTACTTC.

This chain connects TRBV7-2 to TRBJ1-1; 8 bases are shared with TRBD1. J lost 1 base, V lost 10 bases, and 5 bases had no gene match. Germline V gene data show CDR1 as SGHTA and CDR2 as FQGNSA. This CDR3 has 13 amino acids. The chain's CDR3 is CATGQGPNTEAFF. The CDR3 nucleotides are TGTGCCACTGGACAGGGCCCGAACACTGAAGCTTTCTTT.

The genes are TRBV4-3 and TRBJ2-7, with 8 bases lining up with TRBD2. CDR1 and CDR2 from the germline V gene are LGHNA and YSLEER. The trim removed 0 bases at V and 7 bases at J, leaving 8 bases unmatched. There are 15 residues in the CDR3. CDR3 coding DNA: TGCGCCAGCAGCCAAGAGTGGCTAGCGGGTTGGGAGCAGTACTTC. This sequence encodes CASSQEWLAGWEQYF.

Regarding this clonotype: Just one base apart from a much larger clone, this may be a read error. The V gene is TRBV7-9, the J gene TRBJ2-7, with 7 bases aligning to TRBD2. The J call may be incorrect, as the DNA end agrees better with TRBJ2-1. The CDR3 is 16 residues long. In germline, CDR1 is SEHNR, CDR2 FQNEAQ (reference sequence). Here the CDR3 reads CASSLWGGPSSYEQFF. DNA for the CDR3: TGTGCCAGCAGCTTATGGGGGGGTCCTAGCTCCTACGAGCAGTTCTTC.

Ten or more counts support this clonotype. The gene calls are TRBV11-2 and TRBJ2-5; no firm D call. Germline-derived CDR1 and CDR2 are SGHAT and FQNNGV. V lost 7 bases and J lost 2, with 17 bases in between. The CDR3 runs 15 residues. DNA for the CDR3: TGTGCCAGCACCACCGTCAGGTGGGCGCAAGAGACCCAGTACTTC. Translating it yields CASTTVRWAQETQYF.

There are many counts of this clonotype. The CDR3 DNA is TGTGCCAGCAGCTTAGCTAGGGCGAGGGGGACCCAGTACTTC. It is translated as CASSLARARGTQYF. This chain uses TRBV7-8 with TRBJ2-5; possibly TRBD1 or TRBD2 for D (5 bases each). This CDR3 comprises 14 residues. Germline CDR1 SGHVS, CDR2 FQNEAQ. Trimming took off 0 bases at V and 7 bases at J, with 12 bases between the two ends.

Ten or more counts support this clonotype. The CDR3 DNA reads as TGTGCCAGCAGTCTAACAGGGGGCTGGACTGAAGCTTTCTTT. Translating gives CASSLTGGWTEAFF. The rearrangement uses TRBV7-9 and TRBJ1-1; 9 bases are shared with TRBD1. Per germline, CDR1 SEHNR and CDR2 FQNEAQ (reference sequence). The CDR3 is 14 residues long. V was pared by 6 bases and J by 5 bases, with 7 bases of the junction left unmatched.

There are many counts of this clonotype. V usage is TRBV9 and J usage is TRBJ2-7; D is possibly TRBD2 (6 bases). The CDR3 totals 15 residues. V was shortened by 0 bases and J by 0 bases, with 10 bases between the two germline ends. The germline V gene encodes CDR1 SGDLS and CDR2 YYNGEE. In DNA, the CDR3 is TGTGCCAGCAGCGTAGAAGACGGGAGCTCCTACGAGCAGTACTTC. It encodes CASSVEDGSSYEQYF.

This clonotype occurred many times. The V call is TRBV20-1, the J call TRBJ2-7; TRBD1 matches at 8 bases. The CDR3 is 13 residues long. Per the germline V gene, CDR1 is DFQATT and CDR2 is SNEGSKA (reference sequence). V was pared by 5 bases and J by 3 bases, with 6 bases of the junction left unmatched. In nucleotides, the CDR3 is TGCAGTGCTGAGGGACAGGACCTCTACGAGCAGTACTTC. Translating gives CSAEGQDLYEQYF.

This clonotype occurred many times. The J gene is TRBJ2-7, the V gene TRBV12-5, with D perhaps assigned TRBD1 or TRBD2 (5 bases each). V was trimmed by 7 bases and J by 5 bases, leaving 12 bases between them. Per the germline V gene, CDR1 is LGHNT and CDR2 is FRNRAP. The CDR3 runs 12 residues. CDR3 in amino acids: CASASGTNEQYF. The CDR3 bases are TGTGCTAGTGCCTCCGGGACCAACGAGCAGTACTTC.

Note on this clonotype: In this CDR3 the conserved last residue, phenylalanine or tryptophan, is missing, so a read error is likely. The limits of the CDR3 on the DNA are not certain, so only TCRdb's listed CDR3 is given. The rearrangement joins TRBV7-9 to TRBJ2-5. Inclusive of both ends, the CDR3 amounts to 13 amino acids. Per the germline V gene, CDR1 is SEHNR and CDR2 is FQNEAQ (reference sequence). This CDR3 is CASSFYGGYTFGS.

The gene calls are TRBV5-6 and TRBJ2-5, with TRBD2 identical over 7 bases. CDR1 SGHDT and CDR2 YYEEEE come from the germline V gene. The V and J ends lost 4 bases and 11 bases, in that order; junction bases with no gene match: 5. The CDR3 has 11 amino acids. Here the CDR3 reads CASSGGDRQYF. Written as DNA, the CDR3 is TGTGCCAGCAGCGGGGGGGACCGGCAGTACTTC.

This clonotype was seen ten or more times. The chain has TRBV19 and TRBJ2-7, with TRBD2 identical over 7 bases. CDR1 is LNHDA, CDR2 SQIVND, per germline (reference sequence). The CDR3 spans 15 residues. V trimming: 9 bases; J trimming: 2 bases; junction bases outside the gene matches: 13. The CDR3 sequence: CASRPAGAITYEQYF. The CDR3 DNA sequence: TGTGCCAGCCGGCCGGCGGGAGCAATAACCTACGAGCAGTACTTC.

The chain couples TRBV11-2 to TRBJ1-3; 7 bases line up with TRBD1. Germline assignment: CDR1 SGHAT and CDR2 FQNNGV. J lost 8 bases, V lost 5 bases, and 15 bases had no gene match. The CDR3 extends over 16 amino acids. The CDR3 nucleotides are TGTGCCAGCAGCCCCGAGGGGGCCAACTATGGCTACACCATATATTTT. It encodes CASSPEGANYGYTIYF.

This chain links TRBV19 with TRBJ2-7; no firm D call. CDR3 size: 13 residues. Trimming took 5 bases from V and 6 from J, leaving 14 bases between them. Germline CDR1 and CDR2: LNHDA and SQIVND (reference sequence). CDR3 amino acids: CASSSSLHGEQYF. CDR3 nucleotide sequence: TGTGCCAGTAGTTCGAGTCTCCATGGCGAGCAGTACTTC. Full variable domain (rest looked up from reference TRBV19 and TRBJ2-7): DGGITQSPKYLFRKEGQNVTLSCEQNLNHDAMYWYRQDPGQGLRLIYYSQIVNDFQKGDIAEGYSVSREKKESFPLTVTSAQKNPTAFYLCASSSSLHGEQYFGPGTRLTVT.